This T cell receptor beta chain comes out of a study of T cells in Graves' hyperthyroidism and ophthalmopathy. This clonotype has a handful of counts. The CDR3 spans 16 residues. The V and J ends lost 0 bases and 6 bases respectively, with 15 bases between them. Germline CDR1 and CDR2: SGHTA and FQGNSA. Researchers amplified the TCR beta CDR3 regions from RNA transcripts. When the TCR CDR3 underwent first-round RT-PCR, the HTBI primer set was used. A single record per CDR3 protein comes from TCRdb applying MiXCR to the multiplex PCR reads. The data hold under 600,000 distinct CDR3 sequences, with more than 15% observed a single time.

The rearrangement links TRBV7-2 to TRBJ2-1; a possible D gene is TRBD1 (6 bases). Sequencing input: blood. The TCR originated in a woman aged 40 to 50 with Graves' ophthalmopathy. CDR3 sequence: CASSLAYSLQGNEQFF. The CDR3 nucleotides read TGTGCCAGCAGCTTAGCGTACAGCTTACAGGGCAATGAGCAGTTCTTC.